Following are 17 T cell receptor beta chains from one sample sequenced in a study of PD-1 blockade in classical Hodgkin lymphoma. Assay used: immunoSEQ multiplex PCR; TCRdb lists only in-frame clones, some missing. Of 30,000 to 40,000 clones listed, around 89% are singletons. Time point specified: newly diagnosed, previously untreated cHL patient sample. Purification of CD4+ T cells from thawed PBMCs was achieved by magnetic negative selection. Sequencing was performed on CD4+ T cells from blood. Every receptor here comes from a human donor with classical Hodgkin lymphoma.

This chain links TRBV6-5 with TRBJ1-1; D might be TRBD1 (6 bases). Between the trimmed V and J ends, which lost 6 bases and 4 bases, there was a span of 15 bases. CDR1 and CDR2 from the germline V gene are MNHEY and SVGAGI. This CDR3 has 14 residues. CDR3 sequence (DNA): TGTGCCAGCAGGGTGACTCGACAGGCCACTGAAGCTTTCTTT. It codes for CASRVTRQATEAFF.

V gene TRBV5-4 combines with J gene TRBJ2-7; 10 nucleotides align to TRBD1. Germline CDR1 SGHNT, CDR2 YYREEE (reference sequence). The CDR3 is 14 residues long. Trimming took 2 bases from V and 4 from J; bases not matched to a gene: 3. In DNA, the CDR3 is TGTGCCAGCAGCTTTCGGGGACAGGGGTACGAGCAGTACTTC. Translating gives CASSFRGQGYEQYF.

The chain is built from TRBV7-9 and TRBJ2-6, with 11 bases fitting TRBD1. CDR1 is SEHNR and CDR2 is FQNEAQ in the germline V gene (reference sequence). V shed 5 bases and J 1 base; nucleotides not matched to a gene: 10. The CDR3 totals 19 residues. CDR3 loop: CASSADRGQRISGANVLTF. For the CDR3, the DNA is TGTGCCAGCAGCGCGGACAGGGGGCAGAGGATATCTGGGGCCAACGTCCTGACTTTC.

The V and J genes are TRBV2 and TRBJ1-2; D is perhaps TRBD1 (6 bases). The CDR3 runs to 13 residues. Trimming took off 5 bases at V and 4 bases at J, with 11 bases between the two ends. The germline CDR1 and CDR2 sequences are SNHLY and FYNNEI. The CDR3 is CASSSTGVYGYTF. CDR3 nucleotide sequence: TGTGCCAGCAGTTCGACAGGAGTCTATGGCTACACCTTC.

The genes are TRBV29-1 and TRBJ2-7; TRBD2 is a possible D gene (5 bases). This CDR3 spans 15 amino acids. Trimming removed 4 bases at V and 2 bases at J, with 18 bases between. The germline CDR1 and CDR2 sequences are SQVTM and ANQGSEA. CDR3 DNA: TGCAGCGTTGTAGGAGAGCCTGGAGGCCCCTACGAGCAGTACTTC. It codes for CSVVGEPGGPYEQYF.

The chain links TRBV7-9 to TRBJ2-5, with no clear D. In germline, CDR1 is SEHNR, CDR2 FQNEAQ (reference sequence). Trimming took 2 bases from V and 0 from J, leaving 10 bases between them. This CDR3 is built from 15 residues. This CDR3 reads CASSLFGNDQETQYF. CDR3 nucleotides: TGTGCCAGCAGCTTATTTGGTAACGACCAAGAGACCCAGTACTTC.

The chain employs TRBV7-2 and TRBJ2-3; no firm D call. V was pared by 1 base and J by 5 bases, with 13 bases between. The CDR3 spans 15 residues. Per the germline V gene, CDR1 is SGHTA and CDR2 is FQGNSA. The CDR3 region has the DNA TGTGCCAGCAGCTTAGTAGCTCAAATCATAGATACGCAGTATTTT. Its translation: CASSLVAQIIDTQYF.

This chain joins TRBV9 and TRBJ1-2; D unclear. The ends were cut back, 4 bases at V and 8 bases at J, with 21 bases in the middle. Germline lookup yields CDR1 SGDLS and CDR2 YYNGEE. The CDR3 runs 15 residues. As DNA, the CDR3 is TGTGCCAGCAGCCCCTGGAGCAAGGGCCCGTCAGGCTACACCTTC. It yields the protein CASSPWSKGPSGYTF.

This chain joins TRBV7-9 and TRBJ1-2; 10 positions match TRBD1. Trimming cost V 5 bases and J 3 bases; bases outside gene matches: 6. CDR3 length: 15 residues. Germline V gene lookup returns CDR1 SEHNR and CDR2 FQNEAQ (reference sequence). CDR3 protein: CASSPGTGVDYGYTF. The CDR3 bases are TGTGCCAGCAGCCCGGGGACAGGGGTGGACTATGGCTACACCTTC.

The gene calls are TRBV10-3 and TRBJ2-3; 10 bases are a match to TRBD1. The CDR3 totals 14 residues. Germline values: CDR1 ENHRY, CDR2 SYGVKD. Losses at the gene ends were 8 bases for V and 2 bases for J; bases not matched to a gene: 4. CDR3 bases: TGTGCCATCGGGGGACAGGGGAACACAGATACGCAGTATTTT. This translates into CAIGGQGNTDTQYF.

The chain employs TRBV28 and TRBJ2-7; 8 nucleotides match TRBD1. This CDR3 contains 12 residues. With V trimmed by 6 bases and J by 3 bases, 1 base remained unmatched. CDR1 is MDHEN and CDR2 is SYDVKM in the germline V gene. The CDR3 nucleotides read TGTGCCAGCAGGACAGGGGACTACGAGCAGTACTTC. Residues: CASRTGDYEQYF.

As DNA, the CDR3 is TGCGCCAGCAGCCAAGATTTAACAGGGGGATTAGGAAACACCATATATTTT. Translating gives CASSQDLTGGLGNTIYF. This chain connects TRBV4-1 to TRBJ1-3; 8 bases map to TRBD1. Germline V CDR1 and CDR2: MGHRA, YSYEKL. Trimming at V came to 0 bases and at J to 4 bases, leaving 8 bases not matched to a gene. The CDR3 covers 17 residues.

The chain couples TRBV29-1 to TRBJ2-1; D is perhaps TRBD2 (6 bases). The germline V gene encodes CDR1 SQVTM and CDR2 ANQGSEA. The CDR3 has 14 residues. V gave up 7 bases and J gave up 3 bases, with 16 bases separating them. CDR3 region: CSGRRGNLYNEQFF. The CDR3 bases are TGCAGCGGTCGGCGGGGCAACCTCTACAATGAGCAGTTCTTC.

In this sample, this clone turned up a few times. The chain uses TRBV11-2 and TRBJ1-6; unclear D gene. The CDR3 totals 12 residues. Germline loops: CDR1 SGHAT, CDR2 FQNNGV. Trimming took off 3 bases at V and 8 bases at J, with 5 bases between the two ends. The CDR3 DNA reads as TGTGCCAGCAGCTTTTTGGATTCACCCCTCCACTTT. Amino acids: CASSFLDSPLHF.

The table lists this clone with a few counts. The CDR3 region is CASSVEGYSGELFF. As DNA, the CDR3 is TGTGCCAGCAGCGTAGAGGGTTATTCCGGGGAGCTGTTTTTT. The chain joins TRBV9 to TRBJ2-2; D not resolved. CDR1 is SGDLS, CDR2 YYNGEE, per germline. The V end was cut by 0 bases, the J end by 6 bases, with 9 bases between. The CDR3 runs 14 residues.

The V gene is TRBV5-1, the J gene TRBJ2-2; D is ambiguous. The CDR3 extends over 13 amino acids. Trimming cost V 5 bases and J 4 bases, with 9 bases left between them. The germline V gene encodes CDR1 SGHRS and CDR2 YFSETQ. The DNA of the CDR3 is TGCGCCAGCAGACTTCAGACCACCGGGGAGCTGTTTTTT. Its translation is CASRLQTTGELFF. Filled out from reference TRBV5-1 and TRBJ2-2, the complete variable domain reads KAGVTQTPRYLIKTRGQQVTLSCSPISGHRSVSWYQQTPGQGLQFLFEYFSETQRNKGNFPGRFSGRQFSNSRSEMNVSTLELGDSALYLCASRLQTTGELFFGEGSRLTVL.

The chain carries TRBV5-1 and TRBJ1-1; a possible D gene is TRBD1 (6 bases). Germline-derived CDR1 and CDR2 are SGHRS and YFSETQ. Trimming pared 5 bases from V and 0 bases from J, leaving 11 bases between. This CDR3 is 14 amino acids long. CDR3: CASRRDNMNTEAFF. In DNA form, the CDR3 reads TGCGCCAGCAGGAGGGACAACATGAACACTGAAGCTTTCTTT.